The source of this T cell receptor beta chain is a study of Tregs in tolerant kidney transplant recipients. Assay: immunoSEQ multiplex PCR; the TCRdb copy retains only in-frame clones and omits some. Seen in this sample are approximately 49,000 clones; the ten most common clones hold 0.7% to 0.95%. Whole-study results and caveats: In tolerant patients, donor-specific Tregs outgrew total Tregs, suggesting antigen-driven expansion. This study did not directly address biological reproducibility.

Unstimulated regulatory T cells (CD4+CD25+CD127-), CD4+CD25- non-regulatory cells, CD4 and CD8 cells were FACS-sorted from thawed PBMCs. A word on this clone: What it binds is unknown. Coverage ceases 3 residues before the CDR3 finishes, and the germline J gene fills in the end.

The CDR3 runs to 15 residues. The germline V gene has CDR1 SEHNR and CDR2 FQNEAQ (reference sequence). V shed 3 bases, J shed 3 bases, and the junction held 3 bases outside the gene matches. This sample comprised CD4+ T cells from blood, obtained before the transplant. J is TRBJ2-2 and V is TRBV7-9, with TRBD2 identical over 8 bases. This clonotype originated in a human donor who received a combined kidney and bone marrow transplant. This CDR3 is CASSFLAGYTGELFF. The sequenced part of the CDR3 DNA is TGTGCCAGCAGCTTTTTAGCGGGATACACCGGGGAG. Drawing the rest from reference TRBV7-9 and TRBJ2-2, the complete variable domain is DTGVSQNPRHKITKRGQNVTFRCDPISEHNRLYWYRQTLGQGPEFLTYFQNEAQLEKSRLLSDRFSAERPKGSFSTLEIQRTEQGDSAMYLCASSFLAGYTGELFFGEGSRLTVL.